The 24 T cell receptor beta chains presented below share a single source sample, sequenced in a study of shared clonotypes between healthy human individuals. The protocol was immunoSEQ multiplex PCR, while the TCRdb copy is restricted to in-frame clones and leaves out a portion. The sample contains approximately 650,000 clones, roughly 96% of which appear only once. CD45RO-negative, CCR7-selected cells formed the naive CD8 fraction, which excluded terminally differentiated effector memory CD45RA+ cells. Sequencing was carried out using naive CD8+ T cells sorted from blood. The receptors stem from a woman younger than 45 in good health.

CDR3 sequence reads: CASRRGDRVNEKLFF. For the CDR3, the DNA is TGTGCCAGCAGGAGGGGGGACAGGGTTAATGAAAAACTGTTTTTT. The V and J genes are TRBV28 and TRBJ1-4; TRBD1 matches 9 bases. The J segment lost 4 bases and the V segment lost 6 bases, leaving 6 bases of the junction unmatched. Germline V gene sequence: CDR1 MDHEN, CDR2 SYDVKM. The CDR3 is 15 amino acids.

This clone was found once. CDR3 DNA sequence: TGTGCCACCGGAGAAGGGTATAATGAGCAGTTCTTC. Translation: CATGEGYNEQFF. This chain joins TRBV6-6 and TRBJ2-1; D unresolved. The CDR3 consists of 12 residues. V dropped 10 bases and J dropped 7 bases, with 14 bases sitting between them. Looked up from germline, CDR1 is MNHNY and CDR2 is SVGAGI (reference sequence).

This chain links TRBV27 with TRBJ2-1, with D maybe TRBD2 (6 bases). Germline V gives CDR1 MNHEY, CDR2 SMNVEV (reference sequence). V lost 6 bases to trimming and J lost 2 bases, with 17 bases between them. The CDR3 is 16 amino acids. The DNA for the CDR3 is TGTGCCAGCAGCCCCCCCGGGATAGCGGCCTACAATGAGCAGTTCTTC. Protein product: CASSPPGIAAYNEQFF.

This rearrangement joins TRBV7-9 to TRBJ2-1; 9 nucleotides agree with TRBD2. With V trimmed by 5 bases and J by 5 bases, 13 bases remained unmatched. This CDR3 spans 17 amino acids. The germline gives CDR1 SEHNR, CDR2 FQNEAQ (reference sequence). CDR3 sequence reads: CASSPFLAGPGDNEQFF. CDR3 nucleotide sequence: TGTGCCAGCAGCCCTTTCCTAGCGGGACCTGGGGACAATGAGCAGTTCTTC.

The rearrangement links TRBV7-2 to TRBJ2-1, with D hard to call. The V and J ends lost 3 bases and 7 bases respectively, with 10 bases between them. Germline CDR1 is SGHTA and CDR2 is FQGNSA. The CDR3 is made up of 13 amino acids. This CDR3 reads CASSLQLLNEQFF. The CDR3 region has the DNA TGTGCCAGCAGCTTGCAGCTTCTGAATGAGCAGTTCTTC.

The genes are TRBV30 and TRBJ2-7; the match to TRBD2 covers 9 bases. Germline CDR1 reads GTSNPN; CDR2 reads SVGIG (reference sequence). Unmatched junction bases numbered 9, after V lost 1 base and J lost 5 bases. CDR3 length: 15 residues. As DNA, the CDR3 is TGTGCCTGGAGTGATGGAGCGGGAGGAGTCAACGAGCAGTACTTC. Protein: CAWSDGAGGVNEQYF.

The chain has TRBV6-5 and TRBJ2-7, with a tentative D call TRBD1 (5 bases). CDR1 and CDR2 from the germline V gene are MNHEY and SVGAGI. CDR3 length: 14 residues. V was clipped by 4 bases and J by 4 bases, with 14 bases between them. The CDR3 bases are TGTGCCAGCAGTTTTAAGGACAAAGGGTACGAGCAGTACTTC. Its protein is CASSFKDKGYEQYF.

V and J are TRBV10-2 and TRBJ2-1; the match to TRBD2 covers 11 bases. J was trimmed by 5 bases and V by 3 bases; bases with no gene match: 6. Germline CDR1 WSHSY, CDR2 SAAADI. The CDR3 spans 16 residues. The CDR3 protein is CASSEGLAGWHNEQFF. The CDR3 DNA sequence: TGCGCCAGCAGTGAAGGACTAGCGGGCTGGCACAATGAGCAGTTCTTC.

This clone showed up just once. The chain couples TRBV28 to TRBJ2-1; no firm D call. V dropped 2 bases and J dropped 2 bases, with 10 bases sitting between them. The germline V gene encodes CDR1 MDHEN and CDR2 SYDVKM. The CDR3 length is 15 residues. The CDR3 loop reads CASSLLAATYNEQFF. Here the CDR3 DNA reads TGTGCCAGCAGTTTACTTGCCGCGACCTACAATGAGCAGTTCTTC. The entire variable domain, with the rest obtained from reference TRBV28 and TRBJ2-1, is as follows: DVKVTQSSRYLVKRTGEKVFLECVQDMDHENMFWYRQDPGLGLRLIYFSYDVKMKEKGDIPEGYSVSREKKERFSLILESASTNQTSMYLCASSLLAATYNEQFFGPGTRLTVL.

The chain recombines TRBV5-1 with TRBJ2-3; tentative D call: TRBD1 (6 bases). The CDR3 spans 17 residues. V was trimmed by 0 bases and J by 4 bases, leaving 18 bases between them. Germline V lookup: CDR1 SGHRS, CDR2 YFSETQ. The CDR3 here is CASSLEPPGATSDTQYF. For the CDR3, the DNA is TGCGCCAGCAGCTTGGAACCCCCAGGGGCGACATCAGATACGCAGTATTTT.

This clone appeared a single time. The gene calls are TRBV28 and TRBJ2-1, with D hard to call. Trimming took 3 bases from V and 8 from J, leaving 8 bases between them. Germline CDR1 and CDR2: MDHEN and SYDVKM. This CDR3 has 12 residues. The CDR3 DNA reads TGTGCCAGCAGTTTCAAAGTGGATGAGCAGTTCTTC. This translates into CASSFKVDEQFF.

This rearrangement joins TRBV29-1 to TRBJ2-1, with 7 bases lining up with TRBD2. Trimming removed 3 bases from V and 9 bases from J; junction bases left unmatched: 8. The germline CDR1 and CDR2 sequences are SQVTM and ANQGSEA. This CDR3 has 13 amino acids. CDR3 loop: CSVDRTSSTEQFF. The CDR3 DNA reads as TGCAGCGTTGATAGGACTAGTTCCACTGAGCAGTTCTTC.

The rearrangement joins TRBV7-6 to TRBJ2-7; perhaps TRBD2 as D (5 bases). The CDR3 sequence is 13 residues long. V lost 2 bases and J 2 bases, leaving 7 bases between the germline ends. Germline loops: CDR1 SGHVS, CDR2 FNYEAQ. This chain's CDR3 is CASSLSSTYEQYF. In DNA form, the CDR3 reads TGTGCCAGCAGCTTATCTAGCACCTACGAGCAGTACTTC.

The chain has TRBV27 and TRBJ2-7; TRBD1 matches 7 bases. Germline CDR1 and CDR2: MNHEY and SMNVEV (reference sequence). The trim removed 3 bases at V and 6 bases at J, leaving 5 bases unmatched. This CDR3 is built from 13 residues. CDR3: CASSLWTGLEQYF. The CDR3 DNA follows: TGTGCCAGCAGTTTGTGGACAGGTCTCGAGCAGTACTTC.

The rearrangement links TRBV5-1 to TRBJ1-1; TRBD1 matches 8 bases. The CDR3 spans 14 residues. V shed 2 bases and J 4 bases; nucleotides not matched to a gene: 4. Germline V lookup: CDR1 SGHRS, CDR2 YFSETQ. CDR3 residues: CASSFQGAGTEAFF. As DNA, the CDR3 is TGCGCCAGCAGCTTTCAGGGGGCGGGCACTGAAGCTTTCTTT.

The genes are TRBV19 and TRBJ2-2; 8 bases fit TRBD2. The germline V gene has CDR1 LNHDA and CDR2 SQIVND (reference sequence). J gave up 5 bases and V 5 bases, and 7 bases lay outside the gene matches. The CDR3 covers 15 residues. As DNA, the CDR3 is TGTGCCAGTAGTGTGGGGGTAGCGGGAACCGGGGAGCTGTTTTTT. Protein: CASSVGVAGTGELFF.

Details on this clone: A junction boundary mismatches the germline segment, possibly from a read error. This sequence joins TRBV4-1 and TRBJ2-7; 7 bases are a match to TRBD1. CDR3 length: 15 residues. Germline loops: CDR1 MGHRA, CDR2 YSYEKL. CDR3 residues: CASSEDRGPLYEQYF. The CDR3, as DNA: TGCGCCAGCAGCGAAGATAGGGGGCCACTTTACGAGCAGTACTTC.

The CDR3 loop reads CASSFRVEAFF. CDR3 coding DNA: TGTGCCAGCAGTTTCCGGGTGGAAGCTTTCTTT. The chain links TRBV28 to TRBJ1-1; D is unresolved. Per germline, CDR1 MDHEN and CDR2 SYDVKM. V lost 3 bases to trimming and J lost 8 bases, with 7 bases between them. There are 11 residues in the CDR3.

The CDR3 nucleotides read TGTGCCATCAGTGACCTAGCATACAATGAGCAGTTCTTC. This codes for CAISDLAYNEQFF. The rearrangement uses TRBV10-3 and TRBJ2-1; possibly TRBD2 for D (5 bases). Per the germline V gene, CDR1 is ENHRY and CDR2 is SYGVKD. V lost 3 bases to trimming and J lost 4 bases, with 7 bases between them. The CDR3 length is 13 residues.

The genes are TRBV7-9 and TRBJ2-1, with D perhaps matching TRBD2 (6 bases). V was clipped by 5 bases and J by 7 bases, with 9 bases between them. CDR1 is SEHNR, CDR2 FQNEAQ, per germline (reference sequence). The CDR3 length is 12 residues. In nucleotides, the CDR3 is TGTGCCAGCAGCGAGGCGGGGAATGAGCAGTTCTTC. Translated, it gives CASSEAGNEQFF.

The chain joins TRBV30 to TRBJ2-2, with 12 positions matching TRBD2. The CDR3 covers 16 residues. V lost 1 base to trimming and J lost 5 bases; unmatched junction nucleotides: 5. Per germline, CDR1 GTSNPN and CDR2 SVGIG (reference sequence). This chain's CDR3 is CAWSARLAGVTGELFF. DNA of the CDR3: TGTGCCTGGAGTGCCAGACTAGCGGGAGTTACCGGGGAGCTGTTTTTT. Based on the CDR3 plus reference TRBV30 and TRBJ2-2, the full variable domain is SQTIHQWPATLVQPVGSPLSLECTVEGTSNPNLYWYRQAAGRGLQLLFYSVGIGQISSEVPQNLSASRPQDRQFILSSKKLLLSDSGFYLCAWSARLAGVTGELFFGEGSRLTVL.

This chain joins TRBV6-5 and TRBJ2-7, with D perhaps matching TRBD1 (6 bases). The ends were cut back, 0 bases at V and 6 bases at J, with 9 bases in the middle. The CDR3 has 13 residues. CDR1 and CDR2 (germline): MNHEY, SVGAGI. The CDR3 DNA reads TGTGCCAGCAGTTACTCGGACAGTGCCGAGCAGTACTTC. Protein sequence: CASSYSDSAEQYF.

The chain recombines TRBV13 with TRBJ2-7; D might be TRBD2 (6 bases). V was cut by 1 base and J by 3 bases, with 10 bases left in between. Germline assignment: CDR1 PRHDT and CDR2 FYEKMQ (reference sequence). The CDR3 runs to 14 residues. Here the CDR3 DNA reads TGTGCCAGCAGCTTAGAATTAGCGGTCTACGAGCAGTACTTC. Residues: CASSLELAVYEQYF.

The CDR3 is CASSLKSAGHEQYF. The CDR3 nucleotides read TGCGCCAGCAGCTTGAAATCCGCGGGCCACGAGCAGTACTTC. The V and J genes are TRBV5-1 and TRBJ2-7; maybe TRBD2 (5 bases). The CDR3 covers 14 residues. Germline V gives CDR1 SGHRS, CDR2 YFSETQ. Trimming took off 1 base at V and 5 bases at J, with 13 bases between the two ends.